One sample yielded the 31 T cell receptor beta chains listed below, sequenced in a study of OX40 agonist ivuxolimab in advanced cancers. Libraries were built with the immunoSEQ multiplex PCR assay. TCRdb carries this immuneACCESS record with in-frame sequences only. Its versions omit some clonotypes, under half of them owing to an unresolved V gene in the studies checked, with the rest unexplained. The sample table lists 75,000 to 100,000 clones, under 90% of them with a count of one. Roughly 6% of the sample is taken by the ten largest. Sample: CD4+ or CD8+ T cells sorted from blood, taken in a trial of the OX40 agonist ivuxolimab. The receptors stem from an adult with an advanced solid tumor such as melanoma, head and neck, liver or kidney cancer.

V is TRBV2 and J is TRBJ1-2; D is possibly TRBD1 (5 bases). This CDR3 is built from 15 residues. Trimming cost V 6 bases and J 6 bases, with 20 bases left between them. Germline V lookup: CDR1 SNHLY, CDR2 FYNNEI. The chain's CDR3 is CASRGRQPVVDGYTF. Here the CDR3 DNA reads TGTGCCAGCAGAGGGAGACAGCCGGTCGTCGATGGCTACACCTTC. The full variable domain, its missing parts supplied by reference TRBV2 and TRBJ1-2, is EPEVTQTPSHQVTQMGQEVILRCVPISNHLYFYWYRQILGQKVEFLVSFYNNEISEKSEIFDDQFSVERPDGSNFTLKIRSTKLEDSAMYFCASRGRQPVVDGYTFGSGTRLTVV.

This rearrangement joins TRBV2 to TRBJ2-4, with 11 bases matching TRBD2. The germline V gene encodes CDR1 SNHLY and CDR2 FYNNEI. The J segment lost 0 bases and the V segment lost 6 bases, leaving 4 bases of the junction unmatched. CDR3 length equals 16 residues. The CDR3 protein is CASRALAGVAKNIQYF. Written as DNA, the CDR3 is TGTGCCAGCAGGGCACTAGCGGGGGTAGCCAAAAACATTCAGTACTTC.

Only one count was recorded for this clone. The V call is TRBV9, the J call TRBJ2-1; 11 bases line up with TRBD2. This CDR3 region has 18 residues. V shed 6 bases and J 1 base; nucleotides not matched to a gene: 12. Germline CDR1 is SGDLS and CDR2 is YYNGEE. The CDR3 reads CASTAEGLAGGSYNEQFF. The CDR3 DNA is TGTGCCAGCACCGCCGAGGGGCTAGCGGGAGGTTCCTACAATGAGCAGTTCTTC.

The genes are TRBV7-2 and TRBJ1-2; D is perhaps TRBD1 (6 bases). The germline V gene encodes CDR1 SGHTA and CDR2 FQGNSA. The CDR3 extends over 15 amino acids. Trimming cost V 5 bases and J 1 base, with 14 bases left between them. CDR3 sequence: CASSRDRQRNYGYTF. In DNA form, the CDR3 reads TGTGCCAGCAGCCGAGACAGGCAACGTAACTATGGCTACACCTTC.

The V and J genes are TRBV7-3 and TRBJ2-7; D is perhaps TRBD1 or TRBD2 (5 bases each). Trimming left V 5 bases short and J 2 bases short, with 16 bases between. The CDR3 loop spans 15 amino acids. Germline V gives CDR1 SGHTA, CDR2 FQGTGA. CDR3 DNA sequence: TGTGCCAGCAGCCTCGATTCGGGGCCCGCCTACGAGCAGTACTTC. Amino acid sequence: CASSLDSGPAYEQYF.

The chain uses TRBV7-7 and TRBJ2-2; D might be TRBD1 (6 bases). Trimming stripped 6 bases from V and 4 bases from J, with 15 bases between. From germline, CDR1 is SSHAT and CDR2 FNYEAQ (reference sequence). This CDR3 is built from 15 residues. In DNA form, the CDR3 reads TGTGCCAGCAGTCCCCTCGGACAGTCCACCGGGGAGCTGTTTTTT. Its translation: CASSPLGQSTGELFF.

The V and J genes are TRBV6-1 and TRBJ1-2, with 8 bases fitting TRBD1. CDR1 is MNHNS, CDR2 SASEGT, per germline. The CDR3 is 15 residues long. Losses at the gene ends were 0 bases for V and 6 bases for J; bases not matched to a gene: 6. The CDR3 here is CASSEAGQGEHGYTF. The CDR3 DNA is TGTGCCAGCAGTGAAGCTGGACAGGGCGAACATGGCTACACCTTC.

CDR3 sequence (DNA): TGTGCCAGTATTAGCGGGGGGGCGGATACGCAGTATTTT. Protein: CASISGGADTQYF. The rearrangement links TRBV2 to TRBJ2-3, with TRBD2 matching over 11 bases. The length of the CDR3 is 13 residues. V dropped 9 bases and J dropped 6; count of bases not matched to a gene: 5. Germline loops: CDR1 SNHLY, CDR2 FYNNEI.

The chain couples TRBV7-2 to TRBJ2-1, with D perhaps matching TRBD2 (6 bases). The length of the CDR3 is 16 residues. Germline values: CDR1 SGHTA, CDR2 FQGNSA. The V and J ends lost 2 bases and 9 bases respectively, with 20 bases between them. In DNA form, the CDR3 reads TGTGCCAGCAGCTTAAAATCGGCGGGGCTGTTGGGTGAGCAGTTCTTC. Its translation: CASSLKSAGLLGEQFF.

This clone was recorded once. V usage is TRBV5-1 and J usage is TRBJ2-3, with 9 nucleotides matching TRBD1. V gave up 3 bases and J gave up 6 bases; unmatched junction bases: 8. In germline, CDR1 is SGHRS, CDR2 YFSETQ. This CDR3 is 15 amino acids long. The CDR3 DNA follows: TGCGCCAGCAGCTACACGACAGGGGGACCGGATACGCAGTATTTT. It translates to CASSYTTGGPDTQYF.

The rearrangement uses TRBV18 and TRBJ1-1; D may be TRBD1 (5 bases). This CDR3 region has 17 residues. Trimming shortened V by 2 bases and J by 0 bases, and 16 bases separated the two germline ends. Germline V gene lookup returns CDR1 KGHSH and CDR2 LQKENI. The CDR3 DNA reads TGTGCCAGCTCACCAGTAGCCAGGGCCCCCATGAACACTGAAGCTTTCTTT. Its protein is CASSPVARAPMNTEAFF.

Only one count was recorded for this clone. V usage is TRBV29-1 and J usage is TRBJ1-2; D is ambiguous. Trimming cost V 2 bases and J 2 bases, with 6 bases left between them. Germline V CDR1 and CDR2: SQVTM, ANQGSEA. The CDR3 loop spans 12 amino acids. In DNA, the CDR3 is TGCAGCGTTGAAACTAGGAACTATGGCTACACCTTC. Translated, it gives CSVETRNYGYTF.

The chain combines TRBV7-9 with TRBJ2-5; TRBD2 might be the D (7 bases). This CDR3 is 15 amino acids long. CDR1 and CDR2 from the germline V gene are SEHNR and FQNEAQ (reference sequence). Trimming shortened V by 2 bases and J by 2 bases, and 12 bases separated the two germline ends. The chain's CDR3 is CASSLLRGLQETQYF. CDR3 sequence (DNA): TGTGCCAGCAGCTTACTGCGGGGGCTTCAAGAGACCCAGTACTTC.

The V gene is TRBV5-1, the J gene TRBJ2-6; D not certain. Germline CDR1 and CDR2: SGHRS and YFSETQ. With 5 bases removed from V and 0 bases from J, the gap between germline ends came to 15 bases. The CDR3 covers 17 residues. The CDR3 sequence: CASSLSTLSSGANVLTF. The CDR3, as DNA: TGCGCCAGCAGTCTGAGCACCCTGAGCTCTGGGGCCAACGTCCTGACTTTC.

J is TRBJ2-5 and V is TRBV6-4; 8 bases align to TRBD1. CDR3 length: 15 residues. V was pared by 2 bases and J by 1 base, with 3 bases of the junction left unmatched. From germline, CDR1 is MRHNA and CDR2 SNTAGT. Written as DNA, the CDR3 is TGTGCCAGCAGTGACGGTACAGGGGGCCAAGAGACCCAGTACTTC. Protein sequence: CASSDGTGGQETQYF.

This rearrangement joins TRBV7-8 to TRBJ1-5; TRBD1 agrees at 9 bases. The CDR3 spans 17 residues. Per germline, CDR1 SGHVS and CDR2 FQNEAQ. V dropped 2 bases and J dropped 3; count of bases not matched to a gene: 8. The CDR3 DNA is TGTGCCAGCAGCTTACGAGGACAGGGGAGGATCAATCAGCCCCAGCATTTT. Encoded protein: CASSLRGQGRINQPQHF.

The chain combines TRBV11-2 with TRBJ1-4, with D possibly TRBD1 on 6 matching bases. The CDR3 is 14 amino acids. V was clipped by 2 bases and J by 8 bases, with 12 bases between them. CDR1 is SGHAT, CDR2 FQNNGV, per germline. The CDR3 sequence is CASSLLGADEKLFF. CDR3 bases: TGTGCCAGCAGCTTACTGGGGGCGGACGAAAAACTGTTTTTT.

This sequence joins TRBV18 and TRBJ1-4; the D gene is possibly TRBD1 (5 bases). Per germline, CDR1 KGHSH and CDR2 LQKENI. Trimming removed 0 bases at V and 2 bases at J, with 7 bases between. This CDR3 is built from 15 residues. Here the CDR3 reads CASSPPGHTNEKLFF. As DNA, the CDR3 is TGTGCCAGCTCACCACCCGGACACACTAATGAAAAACTGTTTTTT.

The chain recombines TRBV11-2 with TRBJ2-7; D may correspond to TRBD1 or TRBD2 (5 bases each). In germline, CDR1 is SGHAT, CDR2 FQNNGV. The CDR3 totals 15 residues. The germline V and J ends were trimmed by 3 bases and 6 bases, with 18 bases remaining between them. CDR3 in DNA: TGTGCCAGCAGCTTTGGGGGTAGTGCCTCCGCCGAGCAGTACTTC. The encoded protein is CASSFGGSASAEQYF.

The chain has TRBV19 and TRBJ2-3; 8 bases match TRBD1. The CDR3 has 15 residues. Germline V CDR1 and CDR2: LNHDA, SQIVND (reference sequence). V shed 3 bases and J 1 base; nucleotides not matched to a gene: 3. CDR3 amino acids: CASSIGQGRTDTQYF. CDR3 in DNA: TGTGCCAGTAGTATCGGACAGGGACGCACAGATACGCAGTATTTT.

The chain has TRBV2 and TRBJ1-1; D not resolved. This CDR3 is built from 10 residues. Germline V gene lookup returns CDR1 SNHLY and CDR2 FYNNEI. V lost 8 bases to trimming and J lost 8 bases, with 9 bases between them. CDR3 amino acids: CASGVKEAFF. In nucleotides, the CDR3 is TGTGCCAGCGGGGTAAAAGAAGCTTTCTTT.

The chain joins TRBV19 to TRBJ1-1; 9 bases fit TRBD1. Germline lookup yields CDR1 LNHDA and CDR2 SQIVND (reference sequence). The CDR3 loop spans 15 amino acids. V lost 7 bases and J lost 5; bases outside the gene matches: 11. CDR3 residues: CASNSLETGGTEAFF. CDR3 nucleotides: TGTGCCAGTAACTCCCTAGAGACAGGGGGTACTGAAGCTTTCTTT.

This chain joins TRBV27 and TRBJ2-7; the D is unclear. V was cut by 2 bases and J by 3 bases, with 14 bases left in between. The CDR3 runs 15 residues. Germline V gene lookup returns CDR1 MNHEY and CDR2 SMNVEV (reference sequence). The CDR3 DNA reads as TGTGCCAGCAGTTTAGGGTCAGAAGCTCTCTACGAGCAGTACTTC. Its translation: CASSLGSEALYEQYF.

The CDR3 coding sequence is TGTGCCAGCAGCCCACCCGGGACCTTGGGTTGGTACGGCTACACCTTC. This translates into CASSPPGTLGWYGYTF. The chain is built from TRBV11-2 and TRBJ1-2; tentatively, D is TRBD1 (5 bases). CDR3 size: 16 residues. Germline CDR1 reads SGHAT; CDR2 reads FQNNGV. The V end was cut by 5 bases, the J end by 8 bases, with 24 bases between. Filled out from reference TRBV11-2 and TRBJ1-2, the complete variable domain reads EAGVAQSPRYKIIEKRQSVAFWCNPISGHATLYWYQQILGQGPKLLIQFQNNGVVDDSQLPKDRFSAERLKGVDSTLKIQPAKLEDSAVYLCASSPPGTLGWYGYTFGSGTRLTVV.

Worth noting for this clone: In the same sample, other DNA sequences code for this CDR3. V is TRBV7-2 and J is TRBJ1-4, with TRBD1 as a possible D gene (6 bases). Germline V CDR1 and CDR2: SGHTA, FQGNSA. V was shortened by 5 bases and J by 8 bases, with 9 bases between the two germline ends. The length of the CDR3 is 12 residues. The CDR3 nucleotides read TGTGCCAGCAGCCCGGACAGAGAAAAACTGTTTTTT. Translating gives CASSPDREKLFF.

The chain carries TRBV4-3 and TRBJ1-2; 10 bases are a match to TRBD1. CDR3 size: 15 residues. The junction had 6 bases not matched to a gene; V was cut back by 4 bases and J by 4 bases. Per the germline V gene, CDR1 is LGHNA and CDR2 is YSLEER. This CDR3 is CASSRSGTGVYGYTF. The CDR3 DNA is TGCGCCAGCAGCCGCTCCGGGACAGGGGTCTATGGCTACACCTTC.

CDR3 DNA: TGCGCCAGCAGCCAAGAGTCAGGGGGAGATAATGGCTACACCTTC. Its translation is CASSQESGGDNGYTF. The rearrangement joins TRBV4-3 to TRBJ1-2, with 7 bases lining up with TRBD1. This CDR3 contains 15 residues. The germline gives CDR1 LGHNA, CDR2 YSLEER. Trimming cost V 0 bases and J 6 bases; bases outside gene matches: 7.

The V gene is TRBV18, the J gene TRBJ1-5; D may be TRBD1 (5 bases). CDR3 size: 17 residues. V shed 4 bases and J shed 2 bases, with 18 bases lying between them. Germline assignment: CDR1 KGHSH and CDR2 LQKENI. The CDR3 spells CASSLGMGGVGNQPQHF. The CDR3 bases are TGTGCCAGCTCACTGGGGATGGGGGGGGTTGGCAATCAGCCCCAGCATTTT.

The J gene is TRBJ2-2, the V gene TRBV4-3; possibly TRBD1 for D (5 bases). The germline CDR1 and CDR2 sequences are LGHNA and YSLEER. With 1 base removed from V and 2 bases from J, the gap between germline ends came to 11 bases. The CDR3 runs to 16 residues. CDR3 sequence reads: CASSQVFDSNTGELFF. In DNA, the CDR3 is TGCGCCAGCAGCCAAGTTTTTGACAGTAACACCGGGGAGCTGTTTTTT.

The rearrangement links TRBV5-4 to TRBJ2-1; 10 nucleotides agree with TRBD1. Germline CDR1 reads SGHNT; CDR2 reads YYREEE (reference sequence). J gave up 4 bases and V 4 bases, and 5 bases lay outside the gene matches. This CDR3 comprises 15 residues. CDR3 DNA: TGTGCCAGCAGCCCGACAGGGGGCGCGTACAATGAGCAGTTCTTC. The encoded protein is CASSPTGGAYNEQFF.

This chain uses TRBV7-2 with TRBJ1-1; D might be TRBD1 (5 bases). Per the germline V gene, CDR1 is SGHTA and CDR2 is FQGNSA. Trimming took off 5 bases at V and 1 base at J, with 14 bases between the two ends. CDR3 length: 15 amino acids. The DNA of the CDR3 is TGTGCCAGCAGCCCGGGGACGGCGAGGAACACTGAAGCTTTCTTT. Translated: CASSPGTARNTEAFF.